The 9 T cell receptor beta chains below were found in one sample sequenced in a study of blood T cell repertoires in COVID-19. Generated by immunoSEQ multiplex PCR, the TCRdb table keeps only in-frame clones and is missing some. The sample gives over 90,000 clones, roughly 87% of which show up once; about 6.3% is in the top ten. The sample was peripheral blood. All receptors derive from a human donor in a cohort sampled during active COVID-19.

This clone was observed a handful of times. V is TRBV5-8 and J is TRBJ1-6; TRBD1 matches at 10 bases. This CDR3 comprises 15 residues. The trim removed 4 bases at V and 7 bases at J, leaving 5 bases unmatched. CDR1 and CDR2 (germline): SGHTS, YDEGEE. CDR3 nucleotide sequence: TGTGCCAGCAGCCCGACAGGGGGCTGGAATTCACCCCTCCACTTT. It translates to CASSPTGGWNSPLHF.

The CDR3: CSARVQASQYF. CDR3 sequence (DNA): TGCAGTGCTAGAGTCCAGGCTTCTCAGTATTTT. The chain carries TRBV20-1 and TRBJ2-3; D uncertain. Germline V lookup: CDR1 DFQATT, CDR2 SNEGSKA (reference sequence). Trimming shortened V by 1 base and J by 12 bases, and 11 bases separated the two germline ends. This CDR3 contains 11 residues.

The chain employs TRBV3-1 (or the pseudogene TRBV3-2) and TRBJ1-2, with a tentative D call TRBD1 (6 bases). Germline assignment: CDR1 LGHDT and CDR2 YNNKEL (reference sequence). The CDR3 contains 16 residues. Trimming removed 0 bases at V and 5 bases at J, with 16 bases between. The CDR3 is CASSQDIEGGIYGYTF. In DNA form, the CDR3 reads TGTGCCAGCAGCCAAGATATCGAGGGGGGGATTTATGGCTACACCTTC.

The chain carries TRBV7-3 and TRBJ1-1; the D is unclear. The CDR3 consists of 18 residues. The germline V gene encodes CDR1 SGHTA and CDR2 FQGTGA. Between the trimmed V and J ends, which lost 3 bases and 1 base, there was a span of 21 bases. The CDR3, as DNA: TGTGCCAGCAGCTTTTGGAGGGCAGGCCGAGAGGAGAACACTGAAGCTTTCTTT. The encoded protein is CASSFWRAGREENTEAFF.

The chain is built from TRBV2 and TRBJ2-1; 10 nucleotides line up with TRBD2. With V trimmed by 6 bases and J by 8 bases, 10 bases remained unmatched. This CDR3 is 15 amino acids long. Looked up from germline, CDR1 is SNHLY and CDR2 is FYNNEI. The CDR3 reads CASRAGGGGLDEQFF. As DNA, the CDR3 is TGTGCCAGCAGAGCGGGAGGGGGCGGACTGGATGAGCAGTTCTTC.

The chain carries TRBV28 and TRBJ2-5; D may be TRBD1 (5 bases). Trimming cost V 2 bases and J 1 base, with 11 bases left between them. Germline assignment: CDR1 MDHEN and CDR2 SYDVKM. CDR3 length: 15 amino acids. The CDR3 sequence is CASSLIKDTQETQYF. The CDR3, as DNA: TGTGCCAGCAGTTTAATAAAGGACACCCAAGAGACCCAGTACTTC. The whole variable domain, remainder taken from reference TRBV28 and TRBJ2-5, is DVKVTQSSRYLVKRTGEKVFLECVQDMDHENMFWYRQDPGLGLRLIYFSYDVKMKEKGDIPEGYSVSREKKERFSLILESASTNQTSMYLCASSLIKDTQETQYFGPGTRLLVL.

The chain recombines TRBV5-8 with TRBJ2-7; 9 nucleotides agree with TRBD1. Per germline, CDR1 SGHTS and CDR2 YDEGEE. The CDR3 length is 15 residues. Trimming took 3 bases from V and 2 from J; bases not matched to a gene: 6. The CDR3 nucleotides are TGTGCCAGCAGCTGGTGGGACAGGGCCCCCTACGAGCAGTACTTC. Its translation is CASSWWDRAPYEQYF.

This clone was observed a single time. The rearrangement links TRBV4-1 to TRBJ1-2; D is perhaps TRBD1 (5 bases). Germline V gene lookup returns CDR1 MGHRA and CDR2 YSYEKL. The CDR3 covers 14 residues. V dropped 1 base and J dropped 5 bases, with 11 bases sitting between them. The CDR3 is CASSQADSLYGYTF. In DNA form, the CDR3 reads TGCGCCAGCAGCCAAGCCGACAGTCTGTATGGCTACACCTTC.

This clone was observed a few times. The chain employs TRBV7-2 and TRBJ1-2, with 8 bases identical to TRBD1. J gave up 7 bases and V 3 bases, and 1 base lay outside the gene matches. The CDR3 length is 12 residues. From germline, CDR1 is SGHTA and CDR2 FQGNSA. The CDR3 here is CASSLDRAGYTF. DNA of the CDR3: TGTGCCAGCAGCTTGGACAGGGCTGGCTACACCTTC. Together with reference TRBV7-2 and TRBJ1-2, the CDR3 gives the full variable domain: GAGVSQSPSNKVTEKGKDVELRCDPISGHTALYWYRQSLGQGLEFLIYFQGNSAPDKSGLPSDRFSAERTGGSVSTLTIQRTQQEDSAVYLCASSLDRAGYTFGSGTRLTVV.